This T cell receptor beta chain was observed in a study of identical twins. In TCRdb, the 5' RACE reads were re-called with MiXCR into one record per CDR3 protein. The repertoire holds roughly 250,000 distinct CDR3 sequences, with around 15% as singletons. Many counts were recorded for this clonotype. The CDR3 runs 13 residues. CDR1 is MRHNA and CDR2 is SNTAGT in the germline V gene. The V gene lost 5 bases and the J gene lost 6 bases, with 10 bases spanning the gap. This TCR was recovered from a woman between 18 and 29 years old in good health. The sample was memory (CD45RO+) T cells sorted from blood. The chain joins TRBV6-4 to TRBJ2-2; D gene unclear. CDR3 sequence: CASSSKVPGELFF. The CDR3 DNA reads TGTGCCAGCAGTTCGAAGGTTCCCGGGGAGCTGTTTTTT.